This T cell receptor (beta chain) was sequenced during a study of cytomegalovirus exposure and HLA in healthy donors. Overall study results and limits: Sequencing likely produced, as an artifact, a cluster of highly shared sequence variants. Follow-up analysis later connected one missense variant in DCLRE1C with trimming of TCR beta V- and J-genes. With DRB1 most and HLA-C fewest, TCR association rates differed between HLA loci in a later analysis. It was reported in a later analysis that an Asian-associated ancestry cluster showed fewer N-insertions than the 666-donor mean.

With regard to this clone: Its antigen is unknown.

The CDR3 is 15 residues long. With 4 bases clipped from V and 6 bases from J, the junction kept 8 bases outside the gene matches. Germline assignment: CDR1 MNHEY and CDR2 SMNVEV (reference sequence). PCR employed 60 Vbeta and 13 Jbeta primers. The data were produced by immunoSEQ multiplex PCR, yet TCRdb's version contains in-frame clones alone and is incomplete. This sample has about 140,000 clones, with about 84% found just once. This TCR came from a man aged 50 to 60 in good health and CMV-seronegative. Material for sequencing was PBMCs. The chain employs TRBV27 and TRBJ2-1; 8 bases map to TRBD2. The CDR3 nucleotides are TGTGCCAGCAGTTCCCTCGGGGGGGGCTCCAATGAGCAGTTCTTC. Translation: CASSSLGGGSNEQFF.